The 22 T cell receptor beta chains below come from one sample, sequenced in a study of neurological immune-mediated disorders. MiXCR was run by TCRdb on the 5' RACE reads, yielding one entry per CDR3 protein. The sample carries around 78,000 distinct CDR3 sequences, roughly 18% recorded once. The sequenced material came from PBMCs. Source of these receptors: a woman aged 40 to 49 in good health.

This clonotype was seen repeatedly, ten times or more. The genes are TRBV5-5 and TRBJ2-1; possible D gene TRBD1, 6 bases. With 3 bases removed from V and 0 bases from J, the gap between germline ends came to 13 bases. Germline V gene sequence: CDR1 SGHKS, CDR2 YYEKEE (reference sequence). The CDR3 extends over 16 amino acids. The DNA of the CDR3 is TGTGCCAGCAGCTCTCCAGGGGAGAGCTCCTACAATGAGCAGTTCTTC. Protein sequence: CASSSPGESSYNEQFF. Filled out from reference TRBV5-5 and TRBJ2-1, the complete variable domain reads DAGVTQSPTHLIKTRGQQVTLRCSPISGHKSVSWYQQVLGQGPQFIFQYYEKEERGRGNFPDRFSARQFPNYSSELNVNALLLGDSALYLCASSSPGESSYNEQFFGPGTRLTVL.

This clonotype was recorded many times. The chain has TRBV12-3 or TRBV12-4 and TRBJ2-5; the D is unclear. V gave up 7 bases and J gave up 4 bases, with 19 bases separating them. The CDR3 is made up of 15 amino acids. The CDR3 DNA reads as TGTGCCAGCAAACCCAACCCCCTTTCCGGAGAGACCCAGTACTTC. It translates to CASKPNPLSGETQYF.

This clonotype has a count of ten or more. The genes are TRBV10-3 and TRBJ2-3, with 13 nucleotides matching TRBD2. CDR1 and CDR2 (germline): ENHRY, SYGVKD. V lost 3 bases and J lost 5; bases outside the gene matches: 5. CDR3 size: 16 residues. As DNA, the CDR3 is TGTGCCATCAGTGATGGACTAGCGGGGGCCCTAGATACGCAGTATTTT. Protein: CAISDGLAGALDTQYF.

This clonotype was counted only a few times. The V call is TRBV6-5, the J call TRBJ2-6; TRBD1 might be the D (6 bases). Trimming left V 5 bases short and J 0 bases short, with 14 bases between. The CDR3 loop spans 17 amino acids. Per the germline V gene, CDR1 is MNHEY and CDR2 is SVGAGI. DNA for the CDR3: TGTGCCAGCAGTCGGACAGTAACTTCCTCTGGGGCCAACGTCCTGACTTTC. Its translation is CASSRTVTSSGANVLTF.

The rearrangement links TRBV6-5 to TRBJ1-5; tentative D call: TRBD1 (6 bases). Germline CDR1 and CDR2: MNHEY and SVGAGI. V was shortened by 3 bases and J by 6 bases, with 15 bases between the two germline ends. There are 15 residues in the CDR3. The CDR3 nucleotides read TGTGCCAGCAGTTATGATACCGGAGGGGGTCAGCCCCAGCATTTT. As protein: CASSYDTGGGQPQHF.

This clonotype was seen ten or more times. CDR3 DNA sequence: TGTGCCAGCAGTTACAGGGACAATCAGCCCCAGCATTTT. The encoded protein is CASSYRDNQPQHF. The chain is built from TRBV6-2 or TRBV6-3 and TRBJ1-5; D is unresolved. The CDR3 is 13 residues long. Between the trimmed V and J ends, which lost 2 bases and 3 bases, there was a span of 5 bases. Germline V lookup: CDR1 MNHEY, CDR2 SVGEGT.

This clonotype was counted at least ten times. The V gene is TRBV24-1, the J gene TRBJ2-1, with D hard to call. In germline, CDR1 is KGHDR, CDR2 SFDVKD. This CDR3 region has 13 residues. Trimming took 3 bases from V and 2 from J, leaving 4 bases between them. In nucleotides, the CDR3 is TGTGCCACCAGTGATGGGCCCTACAATGAGCAGTTCTTC. Its protein product is CATSDGPYNEQFF.

In this sample, this clonotype turned up many times. The DNA of the CDR3 is TGTGCCAGCAGCTTGCAGAGACGCTCTGGAAACACCATATATTTT. Its protein product is CASSLQRRSGNTIYF. The V call is TRBV5-6, the J call TRBJ1-3, with D unclear. Germline V lookup: CDR1 SGHDT, CDR2 YYEEEE. The CDR3 extends over 15 amino acids. With 1 base removed from V and 0 bases from J, the gap between germline ends came to 8 bases.

The count of this clonotype is one. This chain links TRBV3-1 with TRBJ1-1; D is possibly TRBD1 (5 bases). The germline CDR1 and CDR2 sequences are LGHDT and YNNKEL (reference sequence). The CDR3 has 15 amino acids. The ends were cut back, 3 bases at V and 6 bases at J, with 17 bases in the middle. The CDR3 DNA reads as TGTGCCAGCAGCCAGCTGTTGGGGGTGTTATCTGAAGCTTTCTTT. It specifies CASSQLLGVLSEAFF. Together with reference TRBV3-1 and TRBJ1-1, the CDR3 gives the full variable domain: DTAVSQTPKYLVTQMGNDKSIKCEQNLGHDTMYWYKQDSKKFLKIMFSYNNKELIINETVPNRFSPKSPDKAHLNLHINSLELGDSAVYFCASSQLLGVLSEAFFGQGTRLTVV.

This clonotype was observed a single time. The chain has TRBV6-5 and TRBJ2-2; D perhaps matches TRBD2 (5 bases). The V gene lost 4 bases and the J gene lost 0 bases, with 12 bases spanning the gap. This CDR3 has 16 residues. In germline, CDR1 is MNHEY, CDR2 SVGAGI. CDR3 sequence (DNA): TGTGCCAGCAGTTTCGGGGAGACCCCGAACACCGGGGAGCTGTTTTTT. It encodes CASSFGETPNTGELFF.

This clonotype was observed at least ten times. The chain carries TRBV4-2 and TRBJ2-5; TRBD1 or TRBD2 may be the D gene (6 bases each). V dropped 0 bases and J dropped 4 bases, with 18 bases sitting between them. The CDR3 is 17 amino acids. Germline CDR1 reads LGHNA; CDR2 reads YNFKEQ. CDR3 in DNA: TGTGCCAGCAGCCAAGAAGGCGGCAGCGAGGGGGGAGAGACCCAGTACTTC. It codes for CASSQEGGSEGGETQYF.

This clonotype was seen ten or more times. V usage is TRBV7-8 and J usage is TRBJ1-1, with D perhaps TRBD1 (5 bases). Trimming took 5 bases from V and 4 from J, leaving 17 bases between them. Germline V lookup: CDR1 SGHVS, CDR2 FQNEAQ. The CDR3 runs 15 residues. The CDR3 here is CASSPIGGRGTEAFF. Here the CDR3 DNA reads TGTGCCAGCAGCCCAATCGGGGGGAGAGGCACTGAAGCTTTCTTT.

This clonotype was observed at least ten times. The chain combines TRBV18 with TRBJ2-7; TRBD2 is a possible D gene (6 bases). The CDR3 has 13 amino acids. V was pared by 3 bases and J by 7 bases, with 13 bases between. The germline CDR1 and CDR2 sequences are KGHSH and LQKENI. The CDR3 region has the DNA TGTGCCAGCTCACCCTACCGGGACTGGGAGCAGTACTTC. It yields the protein CASSPYRDWEQYF.

This clonotype was recorded at least ten times. V usage is TRBV2 and J usage is TRBJ2-4, with D perhaps TRBD2 (7 bases). Germline values: CDR1 SNHLY, CDR2 FYNNEI. The CDR3 runs 16 residues. With 4 bases removed from V and 7 bases from J, the gap between germline ends came to 20 bases. CDR3 in amino acids: CASSVTRGGPRNIQYF. In nucleotides, the CDR3 is TGTGCCAGCAGTGTCACTCGCGGGGGCCCACGGAACATTCAGTACTTC.

This clonotype occurred many times. The chain recombines TRBV20-1 with TRBJ2-1; 9 bases are a match to TRBD2. This CDR3 contains 17 residues. The V and J ends lost 2 bases and 3 bases, in that order; junction bases with no gene match: 11. Germline CDR1 and CDR2: DFQATT and SNEGSKA (reference sequence). The CDR3 sequence: CSARNSGGSGSYNEQFF. CDR3 coding DNA: TGCAGTGCTAGAAATAGCGGGGGCTCCGGAAGCTACAATGAGCAGTTCTTC.

The rearrangement uses TRBV12-3 or TRBV12-4 and TRBJ1-2; 8 bases align to TRBD1. The CDR3 sequence is 15 residues long. The V and J ends lost 5 bases and 7 bases, in that order; junction bases with no gene match: 12. CDR3: CASSTTQGAQGGYTF. CDR3 sequence (DNA): TGTGCCAGCAGTACCACGCAGGGGGCGCAGGGTGGCTACACCTTC.

This clonotype was seen many times. The CDR3 nucleotides are TGTGCCAGCAGCCCAGACCGGCTCGCCTCCTACAATGAGCAGTTCTTC. Its protein is CASSPDRLASYNEQFF. The V call is TRBV6-5, the J call TRBJ2-1; no clear D. This CDR3 contains 16 residues. From germline, CDR1 is MNHEY and CDR2 SVGAGI. V dropped 6 bases and J dropped 0 bases, with 15 bases sitting between them.

The chain recombines TRBV11-3 with TRBJ2-7, with 8 nucleotides matching TRBD1. Germline CDR1 SGHNT, CDR2 YENEEA. This CDR3 has 14 residues. The trim removed 3 bases at V and 7 bases at J, leaving 8 bases unmatched. CDR3 sequence: CASSLGTGGGEQYF. As DNA, the CDR3 is TGTGCCAGCAGCTTGGGGACAGGCGGCGGTGAGCAGTACTTC.

This clonotype was recorded at least ten times. This chain joins TRBV29-1 and TRBJ2-2; D might be TRBD1 (5 bases). Per the germline V gene, CDR1 is SQVTM and CDR2 is ANQGSEA. The germline V and J ends were trimmed by 6 bases and 6 bases, with 11 bases remaining between them. The CDR3 length is 12 residues. CDR3 nucleotides: TGCAGCGTACGAGTGACAGCCGGGGAGCTGTTTTTT. It is translated as CSVRVTAGELFF.

This clonotype was detected ten times or more. The rearrangement links TRBV29-1 to TRBJ2-2; D not resolved. V was shortened by 7 bases and J by 7 bases, with 13 bases between the two germline ends. Looked up from germline, CDR1 is SQVTM and CDR2 is ANQGSEA. The CDR3 covers 12 residues. Written as DNA, the CDR3 is TGCAGCGCCTACCACTCAGGCGGGGAGCTGTTTTTT. The encoded protein is CSAYHSGGELFF.

This clonotype was counted ten times or more. The J gene is TRBJ2-1, the V gene TRBV21-1; the table's TRBD1 call for D was not verified on the DNA. TRBV21-1 is annotated as a pseudogene. The CDR3 runs 13 residues. The DNA for the CDR3 is TGTGCCAGCGGTGGACAGGGGGCAAATGAGCAGTTCTTC. Its translation: CASGGQGANEQFF.

This clonotype was counted at least ten times. V gene TRBV20-1 combines with J gene TRBJ2-2, with TRBD2 matching 13 bases. The V gene's germline CDR1 is DFQATT and CDR2 SNEGSKA (reference sequence). Trimming removed 2 bases from V and 3 bases from J; junction bases left unmatched: 6. The CDR3 totals 17 residues. CDR3 sequence reads: CSARPGLAGAYTGELFF. The DNA for the CDR3 is TGCAGTGCTAGACCTGGACTAGCGGGGGCTTACACCGGGGAGCTGTTTTTT.